This TCR beta chain was observed in a study of blood T cell repertoires in COVID-19. Germline loops: CDR1 MNHEY, CDR2 SVGEGT. V shed 1 base, J shed 5 bases, and the junction held 2 bases outside the gene matches. The length of the CDR3 is 14 residues. Original handling: Amplification of reference gene primers provided the estimated nucleated cell counts. TCRdb's copy holds only in-frame clones and misses some; the assay was immunoSEQ multiplex PCR. From that table come the V and J calls and clone size; the DNA was used to work out D and trimming. The sample includes under 150,000 clones, about 80% of them seen just once.

The V and J genes are TRBV6-2 or TRBV6-3 and TRBJ1-5; 7 bases are shared with TRBD1. The TCR sequence derives from a woman in her sixties or seventies with acute or convalescent COVID-19. Material for sequencing was peripheral blood. CDR3 sequence: CASSYYRGDQPQHF. In DNA, the CDR3 is TGTGCCAGCAGTTACTACAGGGGTGATCAGCCCCAGCATTTT.